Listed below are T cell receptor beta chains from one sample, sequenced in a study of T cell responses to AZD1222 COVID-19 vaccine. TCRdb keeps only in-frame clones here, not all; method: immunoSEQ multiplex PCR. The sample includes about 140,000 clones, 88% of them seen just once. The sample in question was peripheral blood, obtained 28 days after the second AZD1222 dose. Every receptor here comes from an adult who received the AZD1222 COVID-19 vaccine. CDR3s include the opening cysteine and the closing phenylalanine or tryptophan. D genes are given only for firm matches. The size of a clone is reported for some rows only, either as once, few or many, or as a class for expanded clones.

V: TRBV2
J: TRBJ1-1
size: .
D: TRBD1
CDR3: CASSSTGGTEAFF
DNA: TGTGCCAGCAGTTCGACAGGGGGCACTGAAGCTTTCTTT

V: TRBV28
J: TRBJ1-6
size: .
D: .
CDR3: CASSPRHPSAFRNSPLHF
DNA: TGTGCCAGCAGTCCACGACACCCATCCGCGTTCCGGAATTCACCCCTCCACTTT

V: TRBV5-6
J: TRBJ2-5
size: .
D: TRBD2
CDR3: CASSPGPGGTQYF
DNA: TGTGCCAGCAGCCCCGGACCGGGGGGGACCCAGTACTTC

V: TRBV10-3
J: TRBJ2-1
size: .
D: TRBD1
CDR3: CAISAGQGSYNEQFF
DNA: TGTGCCATCAGTGCGGGACAGGGCTCCTACAATGAGCAGTTCTTC

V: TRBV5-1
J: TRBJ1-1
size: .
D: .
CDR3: CASRVTSNTEAFF
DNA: TGCGCCAGCAGGGTCACTTCGAACACTGAAGCTTTCTTT

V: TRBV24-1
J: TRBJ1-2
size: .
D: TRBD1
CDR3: CATSDATGTDDYGYTF
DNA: TGTGCCACCAGTGATGCGACCGGGACAGACGACTATGGCTACACCTTC

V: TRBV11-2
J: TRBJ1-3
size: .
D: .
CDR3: CASSFRTGAGNTIYF
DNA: TGTGCCAGCAGCTTTCGAACGGGGGCTGGAAACACCATATATTTT

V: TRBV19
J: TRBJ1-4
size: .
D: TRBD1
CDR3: CASTPGQFPKKLFF
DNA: TGTGCCAGTACCCCGGGACAGTTTCCCAAGAAACTGTTTTTT

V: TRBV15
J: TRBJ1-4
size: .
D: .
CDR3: CATSRSSQGYREKLFF
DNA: TGTGCCACCAGCAGATCCTCGCAGGGGTATCGTGAAAAACTGTTTTTT

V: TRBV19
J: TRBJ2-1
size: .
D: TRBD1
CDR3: CASSPIGQGQFF
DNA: TGTGCCAGTAGTCCAATTGGACAGGGTCAGTTCTTC

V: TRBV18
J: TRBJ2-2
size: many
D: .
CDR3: CASSPGLTGAGELFF
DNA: TGTGCCAGCTCACCGGGACTCACGGGAGCCGGGGAGCTGTTTTTT

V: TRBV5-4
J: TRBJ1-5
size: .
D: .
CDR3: CASSLGLDQPQHF
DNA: TGTGCCAGCAGCTTGGGGCTGGACCAGCCCCAGCATTTT

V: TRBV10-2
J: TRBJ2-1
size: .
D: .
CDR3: CASSVSGNEQFF
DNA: TGCGCCAGCAGTGTTAGTGGCAATGAGCAGTTCTTC

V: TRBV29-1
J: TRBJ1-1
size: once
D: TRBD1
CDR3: CSVEFDRGAEAFF
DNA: TGCAGCGTTGAATTTGACAGGGGGGCTGAAGCTTTCTTT

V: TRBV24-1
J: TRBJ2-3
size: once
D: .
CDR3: CATSVTSSTDTQYF
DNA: TGTGCCACCAGTGTGACGTCTAGCACAGATACGCAGTATTTT

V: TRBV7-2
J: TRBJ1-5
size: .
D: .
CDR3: CASSSEARGPNQPQHF
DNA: TGTGCCAGCAGCTCAGAGGCGCGGGGGCCTAATCAGCCCCAGCATTTT

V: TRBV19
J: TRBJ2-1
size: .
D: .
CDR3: CASRTTGSLYNEQFF
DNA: TGTGCCAGTAGAACTACCGGGAGTCTCTACAATGAGCAGTTCTTC

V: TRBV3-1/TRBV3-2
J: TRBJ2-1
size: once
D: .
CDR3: CASSQQIDGEQFF
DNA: TGTGCCAGCAGCCAGCAAATCGACGGTGAGCAGTTCTTC

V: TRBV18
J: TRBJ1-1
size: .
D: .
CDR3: CASSPPMGNTEAFF
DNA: TGTGCCAGCTCACCACCTATGGGGAACACTGAAGCTTTCTTT

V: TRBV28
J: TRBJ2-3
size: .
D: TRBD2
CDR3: CASSLPTLAGAADTQYF
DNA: TGTGCCAGCAGTTTACCAACCTTAGCGGGAGCCGCAGATACGCAGTATTTT

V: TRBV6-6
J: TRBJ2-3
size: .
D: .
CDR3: CPPRRKTPTDTQYF
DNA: TGTCCACCCCGCAGAAAAACACCGACAGATACGCAGTATTTT

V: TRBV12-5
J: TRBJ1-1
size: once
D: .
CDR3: CASGTGTKEEAFF
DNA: TGTGCTAGTGGAACCGGGACAAAAGAAGAAGCTTTCTTT

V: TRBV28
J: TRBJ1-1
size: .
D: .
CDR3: CASSLSGFGSDTEAFF
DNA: TGTGCCAGCAGTTTATCCGGGTTTGGGTCTGACACTGAAGCTTTCTTT

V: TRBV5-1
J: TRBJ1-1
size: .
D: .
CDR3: CATREGRNTEAFF
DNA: TGCGCCACCCGCGAGGGGCGGAACACTGAAGCTTTCTTT

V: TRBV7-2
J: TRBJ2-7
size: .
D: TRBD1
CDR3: CASSSWDSNYEQYF
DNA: TGTGCCAGCAGCTCCTGGGACAGTAACTACGAGCAGTACTTC

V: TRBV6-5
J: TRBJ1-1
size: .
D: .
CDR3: CASSYVYSTEAFF
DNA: TGTGCCAGCAGTTACGTCTATTCCACTGAAGCTTTCTTT

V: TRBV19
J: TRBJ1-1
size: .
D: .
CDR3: CASSLPGAGAFF
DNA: TGTGCCAGTAGTCTACCTGGGGCGGGAGCTTTCTTT

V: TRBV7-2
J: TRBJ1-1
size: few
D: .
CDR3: CASRLGPREAFF
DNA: TGTGCCAGCAGATTGGGGCCCAGGGAAGCTTTCTTT

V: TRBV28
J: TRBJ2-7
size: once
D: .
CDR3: CASRAADRVSEQYF
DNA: TGTGCCAGCAGGGCCGCTGACCGAGTGAGCGAGCAGTACTTC

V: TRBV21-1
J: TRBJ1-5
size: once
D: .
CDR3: CASSKAPGRQIDQPQHF
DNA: TGTGCCAGCAGCAAAGCCCCGGGCCGCCAAATCGATCAGCCCCAGCATTTT

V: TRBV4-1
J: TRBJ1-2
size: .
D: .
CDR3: CASSHFSYGYTF
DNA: TGCGCCAGCAGCCACTTCTCCTATGGCTACACCTTC

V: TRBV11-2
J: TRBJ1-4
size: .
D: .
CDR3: CASGQAFGEKLFF
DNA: TGTGCCAGCGGCCAGGCTTTTGGGGAAAAACTGTTTTTT

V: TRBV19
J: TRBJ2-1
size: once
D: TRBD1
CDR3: CASRDRSVDEQFF
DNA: TGTGCCAGCCGGGACAGGTCCGTAGATGAGCAGTTCTTC

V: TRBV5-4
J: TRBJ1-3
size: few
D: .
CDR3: CASSLAGGAGGTIYF
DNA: TGTGCCAGCAGCTTGGCCGGAGGGGCGGGTGGCACCATATATTTT

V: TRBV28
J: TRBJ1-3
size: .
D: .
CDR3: CGTLKRSGNTIYF
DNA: TGTGGGACTCTAAAGAGATCGGGAAACACCATATATTTT

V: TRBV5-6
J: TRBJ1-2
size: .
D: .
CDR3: CASSPRANRQEPYGYTF
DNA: TGTGCCAGCAGCCCCCGTGCCAATCGACAGGAACCGTATGGCTACACCTTC

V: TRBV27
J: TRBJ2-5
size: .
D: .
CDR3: CASSSRGGGTQYF
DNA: TGTGCCAGCAGTTCCAGGGGAGGCGGGACCCAGTACTTC

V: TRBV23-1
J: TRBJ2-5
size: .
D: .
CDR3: CAIPETQYF
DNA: TGCGCCATTCCAGAGACCCAGTACTTC

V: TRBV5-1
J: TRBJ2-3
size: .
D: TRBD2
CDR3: CASGLAATDTQYF
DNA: TGCGCCAGCGGACTAGCGGCCACAGATACGCAGTATTTT

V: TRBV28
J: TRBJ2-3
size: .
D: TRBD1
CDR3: CASSLVGQGANTQYF
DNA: TGTGCCAGCAGTTTAGTTGGACAGGGGGCTAATACGCAGTATTTT

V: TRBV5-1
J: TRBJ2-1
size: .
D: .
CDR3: CASSPDSERVVDNEQFF
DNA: TGCGCCAGCAGCCCTGATTCTGAGAGGGTGGTCGACAATGAGCAGTTCTTC